A single sample gave rise to the 14 T cell receptor beta chains below, sequenced in a study of shared clonotypes between healthy human individuals. Data came from immunoSEQ multiplex PCR; TCRdb stores just in-frame clones and leaves some out. Of about 460,000 clones listed, roughly four fifths were seen once; the top ten hold around 13%. The sample consisted of PBMCs. The receptor source for this set is a woman in her forties in good health. Some clones in this sample may be carry-over from other donors' samples.

A word on this clone: With only one base between it and a far larger clone, this is likely a read error. The chain uses TRBV2 and TRBJ2-7; D perhaps matches TRBD1 (6 bases). CDR1 and CDR2 (germline): SNHLY, FYNNEI. The V gene lost 11 bases and the J gene lost 7 bases, with 24 bases spanning the gap. This CDR3 is 14 amino acids long. CDR3 DNA sequence: TGTGCCTGCCTTGGATCAGACAGGCCGTTGGAGCAGTACTTC. It codes for CACLGSDRPLEQYF.

The CDR3 protein is CSVERTVGELFF. CDR3 bases: TGCAGCGTTGAGCGGACAGTCGGGGAGCTGTTTTTT. J is TRBJ2-2 and V is TRBV29-1; D possibly corresponds to TRBD1 (6 bases). V lost 3 bases to trimming and J lost 7 bases, with 9 bases between them. Germline V lookup: CDR1 SQVTM, CDR2 ANQGSEA. This CDR3 is 12 amino acids long.

The chain recombines TRBV19 with TRBJ1-2, with D perhaps matching TRBD1 (6 bases). The length of the CDR3 is 15 residues. The V and J ends lost 4 bases and 2 bases respectively, with 14 bases between them. The germline gives CDR1 LNHDA, CDR2 SQIVND (reference sequence). The CDR3 region is CASSTPGAKNYGYTF. The CDR3 nucleotides are TGTGCCAGTAGTACTCCAGGGGCCAAAAACTATGGCTACACCTTC.

Concerning this clone itself: A single base is all that separates this from a far larger clone, so a read error is likely. The chain recombines TRBV5-6 with TRBJ2-5; D ambiguous. The CDR3 is made up of 11 amino acids. Germline CDR1 is SGHDT and CDR2 is YYEEEE. Deletions cut 0 bases from V and 3 bases from J, with 0 bases between. As DNA, the CDR3 is TGTGCCAGCAGCTTGGAAGAGACCCAGTACTTC. Translation gives CASSLEETQYF. The variable domain in full, completed from reference TRBV5-6 and TRBJ2-5, reads DAGVTQSPTHLIKTRGQQVTLRCSPKSGHDTVSWYQQALGQGPQFIFQYYEEEERQRGNFPDRFSGHQFPNYSSELNVNALLLGDSALYLCASSLEETQYFGPGTRLLVL.

This clone was seen more than once but under ten times. The chain has TRBV2 and TRBJ2-1; D call uncertain. CDR1 SNHLY and CDR2 FYNNEI come from the germline V gene. V lost 4 bases and J 8 bases, leaving 9 bases between the germline ends. The CDR3 totals 12 residues. The CDR3 loop is CASSVVGYEQFF. CDR3 nucleotides: TGTGCCAGCAGTGTGGTTGGGTATGAGCAGTTCTTC.

This chain links TRBV28 with TRBJ2-6; D unresolved. V lost 2 bases to trimming and J lost 4 bases, with 12 bases between them. Per the germline V gene, CDR1 is MDHEN and CDR2 is SYDVKM. This CDR3 is 16 amino acids long. The CDR3 nucleotides read TGTGCCAGCAGTTTAGAATGGGGTGCCGGGGCCAACGTCCTGACTTTC. Translation gives CASSLEWGAGANVLTF. Looking up the rest from reference TRBV28 and TRBJ2-6 gives the full variable domain: DVKVTQSSRYLVKRTGEKVFLECVQDMDHENMFWYRQDPGLGLRLIYFSYDVKMKEKGDIPEGYSVSREKKERFSLILESASTNQTSMYLCASSLEWGAGANVLTFGAGSRLTVL.

Comment on this clone: Likely a read error: the CDR3 ends without its conserved phenylalanine or tryptophan. The V and J genes are TRBV6-1 and TRBJ1-1; 7 bases are shared with TRBD1. The CDR3 length is 15 residues. Per the germline V gene, CDR1 is MNHNS and CDR2 is SASEGT. V gave up 3 bases and J gave up 0 bases; unmatched junction bases: 4. The CDR3 reads CASSDRDRLNTEAFS. CDR3 nucleotide sequence: TGTGCCAGCAGTGATAGGGACAGACTGAACACTGAAGCTTTCTCT.

In the case of this clone: Only one base separates this from a far larger clonotype, so it likely reflects a read error. The chain couples TRBV11-2 to TRBJ1-2; D not certain. This CDR3 has 13 amino acids. V gave up 3 bases and J gave up 4 bases, with 9 bases separating them. CDR1 and CDR2 (germline): SGHAT, FQNNGV. CDR3 residues: CASSLNSSYGYTF. The CDR3 coding sequence is TGTGCCAGCAGCTTGAATTCCAGCTATGGCTACACCTTC.

J is TRBJ2-1 and V is TRBV27; no clear D. Trimming left V 4 bases short and J 5 bases short, with 9 bases between. This CDR3 contains 13 residues. Germline V lookup: CDR1 MNHEY, CDR2 SMNVEV (reference sequence). DNA for the CDR3: TGTGCCAGCAGTTCCTACCCTAACAATGAGCAGTTCTTC. It encodes CASSSYPNNEQFF.

This clone was detected only a few times. This may stem from a read error, because a much larger clone lies one nucleotide away. V gene TRBV28 combines with J gene TRBJ2-7; tentative D call: TRBD2 (7 bases). Germline assignment: CDR1 MDHEN and CDR2 SYDVKM. The CDR3 runs 14 residues. V shed 4 bases and J shed 5 bases, with 15 bases lying between them. As DNA, the CDR3 is TGTGCCAGCAGTTCACACGGGGGGCGGAACGAGCAGTACTTC. Translating gives CASSSHGGRNEQYF.

The CDR3 DNA is TGTGCCAGCTCACCAAGGGTAGCTGCGTACAATGAGCAGTTCTTC. It translates to CASSPRVAAYNEQFF. V and J are TRBV18 and TRBJ2-1; unclear D gene. Germline lookup yields CDR1 KGHSH and CDR2 LQKENI. V lost 2 bases and J 4 bases, leaving 12 bases between the germline ends. This CDR3 comprises 15 residues.

This clone was picked up one time. The chain links TRBV7-2 to TRBJ2-7; 9 positions match TRBD1. The CDR3 is 17 amino acids. Per germline, CDR1 SGHTA and CDR2 FQGNSA. V was pared by 2 bases and J by 3 bases, with 11 bases of the junction left unmatched. The DNA of the CDR3 is TGTGCCAGCAGCTTAAGGACACAGGGGGCGGAAGGCTACGAGCAGTACTTC. Amino acid sequence: CASSLRTQGAEGYEQYF.

The chain joins TRBV19 to TRBJ2-7, with 8 nucleotides matching TRBD1. V gave up 5 bases and J gave up 6 bases; unmatched junction bases: 6. The CDR3 runs 13 residues. The germline V gene encodes CDR1 LNHDA and CDR2 SQIVND (reference sequence). The DNA of the CDR3 is TGTGCCAGTAGTTTCCGACAGGGGAGCGAGCAGTACTTC. This codes for CASSFRQGSEQYF.

This clone was seen a handful of times. The chain carries TRBV11-3 and TRBJ2-7; D is uncertain. Looked up from germline, CDR1 is SGHNT and CDR2 is YENEEA. Deletions cut 0 bases from V and 5 bases from J, with 8 bases between. CDR3 size: 13 residues. CDR3 sequence: CASSLDTGHEQYF. The DNA of the CDR3 is TGTGCCAGCAGCTTAGATACCGGGCACGAGCAGTACTTC.